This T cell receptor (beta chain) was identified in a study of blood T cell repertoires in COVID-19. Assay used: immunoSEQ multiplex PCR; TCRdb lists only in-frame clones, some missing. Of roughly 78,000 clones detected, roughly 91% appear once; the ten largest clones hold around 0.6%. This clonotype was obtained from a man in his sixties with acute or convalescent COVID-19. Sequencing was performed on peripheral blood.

CDR3 nucleotides: TGTGCCAGCAGCTGGGGACTAGCGGGAGGGCGGGACAATGAGCAGTTCTTC. Residues: CASSWGLAGGRDNEQFF. This chain links TRBV5-4 with TRBJ2-1; 16 positions agree with TRBD2. Germline V gene sequence: CDR1 SGHNT, CDR2 YYREEE (reference sequence). V was pared by 3 bases and J by 5 bases, with 5 bases of the junction left unmatched. The CDR3 has 17 residues.